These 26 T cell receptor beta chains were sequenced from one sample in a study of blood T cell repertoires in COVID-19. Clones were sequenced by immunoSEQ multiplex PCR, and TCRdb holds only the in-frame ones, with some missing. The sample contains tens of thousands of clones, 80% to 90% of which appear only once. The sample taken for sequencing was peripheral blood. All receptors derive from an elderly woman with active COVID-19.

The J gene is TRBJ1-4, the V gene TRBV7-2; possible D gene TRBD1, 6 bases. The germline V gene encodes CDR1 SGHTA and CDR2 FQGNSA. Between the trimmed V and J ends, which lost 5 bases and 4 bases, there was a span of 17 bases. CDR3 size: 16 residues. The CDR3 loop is CASSKRDTTINEKLFF. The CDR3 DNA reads TGTGCCAGCAGCAAACGGGACACCACAATTAATGAAAAACTGTTTTTT.

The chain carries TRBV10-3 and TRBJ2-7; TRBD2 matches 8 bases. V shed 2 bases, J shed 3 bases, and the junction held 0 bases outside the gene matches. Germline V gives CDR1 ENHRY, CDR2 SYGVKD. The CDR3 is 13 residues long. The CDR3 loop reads CAISEGTSYEQYF. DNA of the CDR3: TGTGCCATCAGTGAGGGGACTAGCTACGAGCAGTACTTC.

In nucleotides, the CDR3 is TGTGCCAGCAGCTTAAGGTGGGAGGGCGGCACAGATACGCAGTATTTT. Translation: CASSLRWEGGTDTQYF. V gene TRBV7-2 combines with J gene TRBJ2-3; 7 bases are a match to TRBD2. Germline loops: CDR1 SGHTA, CDR2 FQGNSA. V dropped 2 bases and J dropped 1; count of bases not matched to a gene: 6. There are 16 residues in the CDR3.

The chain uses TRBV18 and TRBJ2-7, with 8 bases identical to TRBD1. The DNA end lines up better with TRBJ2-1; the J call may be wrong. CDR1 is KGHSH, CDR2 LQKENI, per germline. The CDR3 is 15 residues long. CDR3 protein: CASSPDGQGVGEQFF. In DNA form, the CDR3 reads TGTGCCAGCTCACCAGATGGACAGGGTGTTGGTGAGCAGTTCTTC.

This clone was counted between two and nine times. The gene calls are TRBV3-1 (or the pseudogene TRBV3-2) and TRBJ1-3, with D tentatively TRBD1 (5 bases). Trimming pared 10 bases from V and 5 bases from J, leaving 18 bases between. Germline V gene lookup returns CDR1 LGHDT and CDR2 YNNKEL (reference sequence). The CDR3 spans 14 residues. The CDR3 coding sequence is TGTGCCACGACCTCAGGGCCGATCCGAAACACCATATATTTT. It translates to CATTSGPIRNTIYF.

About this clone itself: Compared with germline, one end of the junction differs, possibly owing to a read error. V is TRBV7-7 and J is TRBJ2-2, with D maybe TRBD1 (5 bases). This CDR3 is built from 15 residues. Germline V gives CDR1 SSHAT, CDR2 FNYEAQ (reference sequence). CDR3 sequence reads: CASSTKAGPTGELFF. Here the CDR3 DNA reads TGTGCTAGCAGCACCAAGGCAGGGCCCACCGGGGAGCTGTTTTTT.

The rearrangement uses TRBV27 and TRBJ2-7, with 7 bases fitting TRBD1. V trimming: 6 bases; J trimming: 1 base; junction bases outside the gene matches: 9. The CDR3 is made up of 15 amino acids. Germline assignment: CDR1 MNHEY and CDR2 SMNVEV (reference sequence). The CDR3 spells CASSFDRQGSYEQYF. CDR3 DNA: TGTGCCAGCAGCTTCGATCGACAGGGATCCTACGAGCAGTACTTC.

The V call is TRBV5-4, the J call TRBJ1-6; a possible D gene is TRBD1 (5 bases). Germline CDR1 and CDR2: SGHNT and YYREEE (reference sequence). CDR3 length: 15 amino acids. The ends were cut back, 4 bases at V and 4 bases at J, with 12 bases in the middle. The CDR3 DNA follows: TGTGCCAGCAGCCGCCTAGGGACTTATAATTCACCCCTCCACTTT. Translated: CASSRLGTYNSPLHF.

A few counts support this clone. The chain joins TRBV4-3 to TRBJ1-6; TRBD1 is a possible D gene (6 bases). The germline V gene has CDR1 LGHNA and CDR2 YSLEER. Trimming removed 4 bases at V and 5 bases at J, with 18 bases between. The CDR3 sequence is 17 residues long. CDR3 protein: CASSPQPTDRNNSPLHF. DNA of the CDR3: TGCGCCAGCAGCCCGCAACCCACCGACAGGAATAATTCACCCCTCCACTTT.

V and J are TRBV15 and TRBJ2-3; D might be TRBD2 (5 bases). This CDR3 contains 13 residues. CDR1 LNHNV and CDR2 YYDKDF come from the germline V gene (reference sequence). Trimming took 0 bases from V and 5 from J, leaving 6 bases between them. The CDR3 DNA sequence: TGTGCCACCAGCAGAGAAGGAGGAGATACGCAGTATTTT. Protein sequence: CATSREGGDTQYF.

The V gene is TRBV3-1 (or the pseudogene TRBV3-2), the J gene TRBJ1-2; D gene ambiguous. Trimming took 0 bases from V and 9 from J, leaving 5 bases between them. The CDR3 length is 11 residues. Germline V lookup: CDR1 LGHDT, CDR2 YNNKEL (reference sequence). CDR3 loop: CASSQELSYTF. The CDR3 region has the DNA TGTGCCAGCAGCCAAGAGTTAAGCTACACCTTC.

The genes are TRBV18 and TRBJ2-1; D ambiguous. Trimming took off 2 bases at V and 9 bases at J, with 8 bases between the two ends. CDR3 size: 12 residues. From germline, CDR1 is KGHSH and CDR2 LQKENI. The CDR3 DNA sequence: TGTGCCAGCTCACCAGCAGAGGTTGAGCAGTTCTTC. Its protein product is CASSPAEVEQFF. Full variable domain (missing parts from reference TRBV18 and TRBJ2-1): NAGVMQNPRHLVRRRGQEARLRCSPMKGHSHVYWYRQLPEEGLKFMVYLQKENIIDESGMPKERFSAEFPKEGPSILRIQQVVRGDSAAYFCASSPAEVEQFFGPGTRLTVL.

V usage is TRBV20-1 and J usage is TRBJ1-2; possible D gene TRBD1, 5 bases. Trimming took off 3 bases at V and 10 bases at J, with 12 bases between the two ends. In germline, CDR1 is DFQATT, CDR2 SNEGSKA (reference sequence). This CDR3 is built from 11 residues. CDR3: CSARGPDPYTF. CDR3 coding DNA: TGCAGTGCTAGGGGGCCGGATCCCTACACCTTC.

The CDR3 sequence: CASPSYEQYF. The CDR3 bases are TGTGCCAGCCCTTCCTACGAGCAGTACTTC. The chain couples TRBV27 to TRBJ2-7, with D unclear. Germline CDR1 and CDR2: MNHEY and SMNVEV (reference sequence). This CDR3 has 10 amino acids. The V end lost 8 bases, the J end lost 1 base, and 3 bases lay between the germline ends.

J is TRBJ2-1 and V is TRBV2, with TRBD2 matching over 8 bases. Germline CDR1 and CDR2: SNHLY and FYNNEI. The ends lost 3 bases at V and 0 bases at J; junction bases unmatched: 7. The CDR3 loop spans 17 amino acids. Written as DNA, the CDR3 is TGTGCCAGCAGTGAGGTGGGCGGGGGGAGCTCCTACAATGAGCAGTTCTTC. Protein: CASSEVGGGSSYNEQFF.

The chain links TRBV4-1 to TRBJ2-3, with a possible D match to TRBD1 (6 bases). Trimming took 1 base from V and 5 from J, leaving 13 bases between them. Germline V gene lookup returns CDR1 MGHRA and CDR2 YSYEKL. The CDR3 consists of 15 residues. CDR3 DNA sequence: TGCGCCAGCAGCCAAGGTACTACAGGGTTAGATACGCAGTATTTT. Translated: CASSQGTTGLDTQYF.

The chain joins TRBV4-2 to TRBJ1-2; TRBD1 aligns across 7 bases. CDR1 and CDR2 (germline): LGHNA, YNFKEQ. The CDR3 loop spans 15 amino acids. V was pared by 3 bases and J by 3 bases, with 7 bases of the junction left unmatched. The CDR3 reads CASSHQTGTDYGYTF. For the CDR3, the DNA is TGTGCCAGCAGCCACCAGACAGGGACGGACTATGGCTACACCTTC.

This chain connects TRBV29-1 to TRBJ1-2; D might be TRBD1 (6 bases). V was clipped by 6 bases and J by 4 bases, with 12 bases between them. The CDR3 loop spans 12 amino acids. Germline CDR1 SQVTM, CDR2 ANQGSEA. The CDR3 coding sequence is TGCAGCGTCGGGGGGCGCCTCTATGGCTACACCTTC. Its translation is CSVGGRLYGYTF.

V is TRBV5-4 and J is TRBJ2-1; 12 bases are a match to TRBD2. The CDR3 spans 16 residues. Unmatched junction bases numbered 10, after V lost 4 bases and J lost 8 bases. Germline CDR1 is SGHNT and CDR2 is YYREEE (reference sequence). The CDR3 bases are TGTGCCAGCAGCCCACCGGGACTAGCGGGTGATCATGAGCAGTTCTTC. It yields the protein CASSPPGLAGDHEQFF.

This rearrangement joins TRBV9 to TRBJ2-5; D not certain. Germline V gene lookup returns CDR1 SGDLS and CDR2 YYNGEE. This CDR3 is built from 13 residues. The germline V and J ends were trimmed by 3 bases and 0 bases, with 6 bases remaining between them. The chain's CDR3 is CASSAQYQETQYF. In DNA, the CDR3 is TGTGCCAGCAGCGCACAGTACCAAGAGACCCAGTACTTC.

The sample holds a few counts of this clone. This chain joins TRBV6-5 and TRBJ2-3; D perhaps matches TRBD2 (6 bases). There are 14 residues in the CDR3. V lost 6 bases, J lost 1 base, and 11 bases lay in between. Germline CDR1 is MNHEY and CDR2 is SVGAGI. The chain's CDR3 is CASRLAPRTDTQYF. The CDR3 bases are TGTGCCAGCAGACTAGCCCCCCGCACAGATACGCAGTATTTT.

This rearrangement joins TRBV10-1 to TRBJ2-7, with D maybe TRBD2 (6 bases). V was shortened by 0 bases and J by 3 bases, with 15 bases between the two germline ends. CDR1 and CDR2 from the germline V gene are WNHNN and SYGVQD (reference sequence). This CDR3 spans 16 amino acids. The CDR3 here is CASSESSPLGGYEQYF. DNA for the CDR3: TGCGCCAGCAGTGAGTCGAGTCCCCTGGGAGGCTACGAGCAGTACTTC.

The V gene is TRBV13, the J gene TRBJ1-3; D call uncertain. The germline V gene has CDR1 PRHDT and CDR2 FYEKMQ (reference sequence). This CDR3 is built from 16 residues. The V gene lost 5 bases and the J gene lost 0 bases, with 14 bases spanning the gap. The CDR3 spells CASSRGGRSSGNTIYF. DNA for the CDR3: TGTGCCAGCAGCCGAGGAGGCAGGAGCTCTGGAAACACCATATATTTT.

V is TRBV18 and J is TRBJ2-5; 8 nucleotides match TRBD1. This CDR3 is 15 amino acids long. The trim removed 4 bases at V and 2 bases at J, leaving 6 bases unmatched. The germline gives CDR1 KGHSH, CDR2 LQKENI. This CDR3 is CASSLRQGTQETQYF. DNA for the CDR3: TGTGCCAGCTCACTTCGACAGGGGACGCAAGAGACCCAGTACTTC.

CDR3 bases: TGCGCCAGCAGCTCCCGTGGTCTAGCCCAAAGTTACAATGAGCAGTTCTTC. Protein: CASSSRGLAQSYNEQFF. V usage is TRBV5-1 and J usage is TRBJ2-1, with D perhaps matching TRBD2 (5 bases). Germline CDR1 SGHRS, CDR2 YFSETQ. The CDR3 runs to 17 residues. V lost 3 bases to trimming and J lost 4 bases, with 20 bases between them.

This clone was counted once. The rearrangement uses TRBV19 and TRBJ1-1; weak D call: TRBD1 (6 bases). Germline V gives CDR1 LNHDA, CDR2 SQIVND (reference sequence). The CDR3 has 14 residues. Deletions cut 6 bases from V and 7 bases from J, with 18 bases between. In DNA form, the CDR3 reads TGTGCCAGTAGCCGTGAAACAGGGTACTTTGAAGCTTTCTTT. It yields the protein CASSRETGYFEAFF.